This TCR beta chain was captured by sequencing in a study of technical replicates of blood from several donors. The assay was immunoSEQ multiplex PCR, and TCRdb's table has in-frame clones only and misses some. This sample has roughly 72,000 clones; nearly 95% occur once, and the top ten carry about 0.35%. Unmatched junction bases numbered 3, after V lost 5 bases and J lost 4 bases. The CDR3 length is 12 residues. Germline-derived CDR1 and CDR2 are GTSNPN and SVGIG (reference sequence). This clone was seen once. The sequenced sample consisted of T cells isolated from PBMCs. J is TRBJ2-7 and V is TRBV30; 9 nucleotides agree with TRBD2. The clonotype comes from a human donor in good health. CDR3 sequence (DNA): TGTGCCTGGGGGACTAGCTCTTACGAGCAGTACTTC. This sequence encodes CAWGTSSYEQYF. Filled out from reference TRBV30 and TRBJ2-7, the complete variable domain reads SQTIHQWPATLVQPVGSPLSLECTVEGTSNPNLYWYRQAAGRGLQLLFYSVGIGQISSEVPQNLSASRPQDRQFILSSKKLLLSDSGFYLCAWGTSSYEQYFGPGTRLTVT.